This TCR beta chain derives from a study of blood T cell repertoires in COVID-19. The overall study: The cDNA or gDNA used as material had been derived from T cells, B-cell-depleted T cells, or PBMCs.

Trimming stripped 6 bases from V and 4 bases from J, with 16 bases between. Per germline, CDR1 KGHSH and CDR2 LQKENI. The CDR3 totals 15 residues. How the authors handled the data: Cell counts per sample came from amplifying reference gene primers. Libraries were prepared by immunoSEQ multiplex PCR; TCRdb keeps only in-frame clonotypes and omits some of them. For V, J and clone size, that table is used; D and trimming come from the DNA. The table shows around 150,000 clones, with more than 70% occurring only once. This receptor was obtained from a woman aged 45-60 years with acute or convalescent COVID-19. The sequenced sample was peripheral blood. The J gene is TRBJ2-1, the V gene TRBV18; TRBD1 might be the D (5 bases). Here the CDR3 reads CASSLDRKLYNEQFF. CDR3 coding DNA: TGTGCCAGCTCCCTAGACAGAAAACTTTACAATGAGCAGTTCTTC.